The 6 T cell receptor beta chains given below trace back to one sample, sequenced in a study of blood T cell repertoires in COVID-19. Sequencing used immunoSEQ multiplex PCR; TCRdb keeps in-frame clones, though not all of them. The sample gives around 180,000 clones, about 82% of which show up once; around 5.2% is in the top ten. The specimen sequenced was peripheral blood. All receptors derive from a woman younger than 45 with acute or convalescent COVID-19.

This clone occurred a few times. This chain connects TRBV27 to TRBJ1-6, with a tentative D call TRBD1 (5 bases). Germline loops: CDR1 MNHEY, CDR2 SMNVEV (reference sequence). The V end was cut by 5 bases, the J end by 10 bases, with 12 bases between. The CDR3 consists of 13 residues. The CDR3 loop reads CASSPQGWSPLHF. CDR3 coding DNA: TGTGCCAGCAGTCCCCAGGGCTGGTCACCCCTCCACTTT.

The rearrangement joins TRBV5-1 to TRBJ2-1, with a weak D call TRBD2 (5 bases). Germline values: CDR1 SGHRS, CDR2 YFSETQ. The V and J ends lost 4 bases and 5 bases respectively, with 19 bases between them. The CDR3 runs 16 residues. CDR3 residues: CASSRITGIRNNEQFF. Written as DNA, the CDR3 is TGCGCCAGCAGCCGTATTACCGGGATTCGAAACAATGAGCAGTTCTTC.

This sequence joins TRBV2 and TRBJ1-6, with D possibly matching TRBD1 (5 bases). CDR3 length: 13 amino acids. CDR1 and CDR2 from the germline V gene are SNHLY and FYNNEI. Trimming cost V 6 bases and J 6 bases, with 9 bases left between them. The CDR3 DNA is TGTGCCAGCAGCGGGGACTTTAATTCACCCCTCCACTTT. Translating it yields CASSGDFNSPLHF.

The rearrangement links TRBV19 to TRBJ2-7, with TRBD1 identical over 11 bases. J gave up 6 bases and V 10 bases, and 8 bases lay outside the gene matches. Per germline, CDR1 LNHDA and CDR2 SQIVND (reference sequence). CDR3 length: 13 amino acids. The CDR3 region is CATRTGGVGEQYF. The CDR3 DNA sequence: TGTGCCACGCGGACAGGGGGCGTTGGCGAGCAGTACTTC.

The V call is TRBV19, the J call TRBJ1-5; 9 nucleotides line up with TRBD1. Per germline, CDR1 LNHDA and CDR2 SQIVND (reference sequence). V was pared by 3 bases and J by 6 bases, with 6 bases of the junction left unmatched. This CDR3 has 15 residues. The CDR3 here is CASSIGTGNGQPQHF. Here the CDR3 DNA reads TGTGCCAGTAGTATTGGGACAGGGAACGGTCAGCCCCAGCATTTT.

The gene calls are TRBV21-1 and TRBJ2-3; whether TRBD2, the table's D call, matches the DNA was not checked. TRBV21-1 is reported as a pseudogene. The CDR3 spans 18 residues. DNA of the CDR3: TGTGCCAGCAGCAAAGCGCCCGAGACTAGCGGGGGTTTCAATACGCAGTATTTT. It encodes CASSKAPETSGGFNTQYF.